This T cell receptor beta chain is drawn from a study of T cell repertoires in cytomegalovirus infection. The wider study: CMV epitopes that were recently identified and HLA-C-restricted were used alongside well-studied HLA-B-restricted ones. Evidence of both CMV infection and a matching HLA type came from public TCR beta signatures.

Study findings and constraints: Carriage of CMV together with the relevant HLA was identifiable through cumulative public TCR beta family frequency.

MiXCR, applied by TCRdb to the reads, yields one record per CDR3 protein. The sample shows roughly 150,000 distinct CDR3 sequences, roughly a fifth of them seen only once. Remarks on this clonotype: The target antigen is unknown.

The sequence came from a human donor in good health (CMV status not recorded). Some clones in this sample may be carry-over from other donors' samples. Sequenced material: CD8+ T cells from cultured PBMCs, taken from culture after CMV antigen stimulation.

CDR3 amino acids: CASSRRGTALSGNTIYF. CDR3 bases: TGTGCCAGCAGCCGCCGCGGGACAGCGCTCTCTGGAAACACCATATATTTT. V gene TRBV7-2 combines with J gene TRBJ1-3, with 7 nucleotides matching TRBD1. The trim removed 5 bases at V and 0 bases at J, leaving 10 bases unmatched. The CDR3 has 17 amino acids. Looked up from germline, CDR1 is SGHTA and CDR2 is FQGNSA. The variable domain in full, completed from reference TRBV7-2 and TRBJ1-3, reads GAGVSQSPSNKVTEKGKDVELRCDPISGHTALYWYRQSLGQGLEFLIYFQGNSAPDKSGLPSDRFSAERTGGSVSTLTIQRTQQEDSAVYLCASSRRGTALSGNTIYFGEGSWLTVV.